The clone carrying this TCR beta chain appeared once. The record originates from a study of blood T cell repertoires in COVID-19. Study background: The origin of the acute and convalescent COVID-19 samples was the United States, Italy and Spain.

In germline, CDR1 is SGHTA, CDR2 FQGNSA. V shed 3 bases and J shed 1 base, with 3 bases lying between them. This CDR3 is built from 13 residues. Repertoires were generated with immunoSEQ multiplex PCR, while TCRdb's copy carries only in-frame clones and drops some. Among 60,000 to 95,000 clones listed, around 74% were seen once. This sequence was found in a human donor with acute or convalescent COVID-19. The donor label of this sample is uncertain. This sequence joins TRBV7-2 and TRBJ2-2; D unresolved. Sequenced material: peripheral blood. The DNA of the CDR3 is TGTGCCAGCAGCTTCCTGAACACCGGGGAGCTGTTTTTT. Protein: CASSFLNTGELFF.